This TCR beta chain was recovered during a study of blood T cell repertoires in COVID-19. Turning to the study itself: From T cells, B-cell-depleted T cells, or PBMCs came the material, which was cDNA or gDNA.

The method was immunoSEQ multiplex PCR; TCRdb's version includes in-frame clones alone and lacks a portion of them. The sample has around 250,000 clones, 80% to 90% seen once. Participants were placed into cohorts based on the clinical history they reported. This CDR3 region has 14 residues. Deletions cut 3 bases from V and 5 bases from J, with 13 bases between. From germline, CDR1 is ENHRY and CDR2 SYGVKD. J is TRBJ2-5 and V is TRBV10-3; maybe TRBD2 (5 bases). The TCR originated in a woman aged 45-60 years who had recovered from COVID-19. Sequencing input: PBMCs or T cells enriched from blood (not recorded which). CDR3 coding DNA: TGTGCCATCAGTGAATCCCAGCCGGGGGAGACCCAGTACTTC. It yields the protein CAISESQPGETQYF.